This T cell receptor (beta chain) was obtained from a study of blood T cell repertoires in COVID-19. Study background: The samples span acute and convalescent COVID-19 from the United States, Italy and Spain. PBMCs, B-cell-depleted T cells, or T cells provided the cDNA or gDNA that made up the material.

The table came from immunoSEQ multiplex PCR; TCRdb's copy has only in-frame clones and leaves some out. Of 450,000 or so clones in the sample, roughly 89% were seen once. The ends lost 3 bases at V and 10 bases at J; junction bases unmatched: 12. This CDR3 has 15 residues. Germline V gene sequence: CDR1 SQVTM, CDR2 ANQGSEA. The receptor's source is a man in his late teens or twenties with COVID-19, enrolled during active disease. V is TRBV29-1 and J is TRBJ2-1; 10 nucleotides match TRBD2. Sequencing was carried out using peripheral blood. The CDR3 DNA follows: TGCAGCGTTGATAGTCTAGCGGGAGTGAGGGGAGAGCAGTTCTTC. Protein: CSVDSLAGVRGEQFF.